This TCR beta chain stems from a study of T cell clones after liver transplantation. Study-wide context: Blood was drawn pre-transplant, before withdrawal, and after full or failed withdrawal. Whole-study findings and limits: Low donor cell numbers restricted donor-reactive repertoire measurement in a couple of subjects.

Concerning this clone: The antigen is undetermined.

The V segment lost 2 bases and the J segment 2 bases; nucleotides outside the gene matches: 5. The germline V gene encodes CDR1 GTSNPN and CDR2 SVGIG (reference sequence). The CDR3 loop spans 14 amino acids. Generated by immunoSEQ multiplex PCR, the TCRdb table keeps only in-frame clones and is missing some. The sample lists roughly 100,000 clones, about 88% occurring once. Thawed unstimulated PBMCs were FACS-sorted by CD3, CD4 and CD8 into two populations. This TCR was recovered from a human patient who received a liver transplant. Part of the T cell pool may stem from the graft donor. The sequencing used CD4+ T cells from blood, collected around 44 months after liver transplant. The J gene is TRBJ1-2, the V gene TRBV30; TRBD1 matches 7 bases. The CDR3 bases are TGTGCCTGGAGTACAGGGGTAGGAAACTATGGCTACACCTTC. Translated: CAWSTGVGNYGYTF.